The rows below give T cell receptor beta chains drawn from one sample of a study of tumor-infiltrating lymphocytes in primary liver carcinoma. TCRdb redid the calling of the multiplex PCR reads with MiXCR, one entry per CDR3 protein. Of 45,000 or so distinct CDR3 sequences listed, roughly 80% are singletons. The sequenced material came from tumor-adjacent normal liver tissue. These receptors all come from a woman in her thirties with primary liver carcinoma and hepatitis B virus infection. The CDR3 runs from the conserved cysteine through the conserved F or W. The size of a clone is reported for some rows only, either as once, few or many, or as a class for expanded clones.

clone size: NA
J gene: TRBJ2-6
V gene: TRBV6-5
CDR3 protein: CASNYSWGPGANVLTF

clone size: NA
J gene: TRBJ2-7
V gene: TRBV11-1
CDR3 protein: CAGSLARASCEQYF

clone size: NA
J gene: TRBJ2-1
V gene: TRBV7-9
CDR3 protein: CARNLDLAGGMQFF

clone size: NA
J gene: TRBJ1-2
V gene: TRBV6-1
CDR3 protein: CASVPRADNYGYTF

clone size: many
J gene: TRBJ2-5
V gene: TRBV30
CDR3 protein: CAWSPGTGSPMVGETQYF

clone size: NA
J gene: TRBJ2-1
V gene: TRBV4-2
CDR3 protein: CASSLASSYYNEQFF

clone size: once
J gene: TRBJ2-5
V gene: TRBV5-1
CDR3 protein: CASSLWGRGKGTQYF

clone size: NA
J gene: TRBJ2-5
V gene: TRBV6-1
CDR3 protein: CVSSVLGGPEVTQYF

clone size: once
J gene: TRBJ2-7
V gene: TRBV6-6
CDR3 protein: CPSTSTEFYEQYF

clone size: once
J gene: TRBJ1-1
V gene: TRBV5-4
CDR3 protein: CASSWGLGDTEAFF

clone size: NA
J gene: TRBJ2-2
V gene: TRBV9
CDR3 protein: CASSSSGRTNTGELSF

clone size: few
J gene: TRBJ2-1
V gene: TRBV11-2
CDR3 protein: CASSLGYHDEQFF

clone size: NA
J gene: TRBJ2-1
V gene: TRBV15
CDR3 protein: CATSRDWLKEQFF

clone size: NA
J gene: TRBJ2-2
V gene: TRBV7-8
CDR3 protein: CASSLVGLGSGELLF

clone size: NA
J gene: TRBJ2-2
V gene: TRBV4-3
CDR3 protein: CASGLDTGELFF